This T cell receptor (beta chain) stems from a study of T cells after yellow fever vaccination (dated by TCRdb to the late 2010s). For context, the study as a whole: The SMART-Seq v4 Ultra Low Input RNA kit was used to prepare libraries from fractions with low cell numbers. To follow T-cell clones before and after both primary and booster YFV17D yellow fever vaccination, bulk TCR alpha and beta repertoires underwent longitudinal sequencing. The cohort comprised two healthy male donors, one aged 18 to 30 and one aged 30 to 40 years. Blood was drawn at multiple timepoints before and after primary and secondary immunization, with bulk PBMC replicates and cell subsets isolated. The paper as a whole reports these results and caveats: Compared with the primary T-cell response, the secondary T-cell response was faster but weaker, reaching its peak on day 5 rather than on day 15. Only a couple of donors were included in the study, so the extent to which the findings can be generalized is limited. Most clones expanded after primary vaccination were re-detected after the booster (almost 97% of CD4 and around 88% of CD8), suggesting broad memory maintenance. A small share of clonotypes occurred in both CD4 and CD8 compartments, likely arising from convergent recombination. Computational filtering was required because FACS-sorted repertoires could contain abundant contaminating clonotypes from the bulk population.

TCR cDNA was made using 5'RACE template switching, a step that added a universal primer site and unique molecular identifiers. Priming for cDNA synthesis came from both the TCR alpha and TCR beta constant segments. Libraries were amplified in two PCR steps, with sample barcodes and sequencing adapters added in the second step. Libraries were sequenced on Illumina HiSeq 2500 (2x100 bp) or NovaSeq (2x150 bp). The authors' pipeline ran thus. MIGEC was used to demultiplex reads and collapse the reads into UMI consensus sequences, and MiXCR was used for V(D)J alignment. Clonotypes responding to the vaccine were identified with edgeR on replicate PBMC samples, with the criteria of FDR below 0.01 and a log2 fold change above 5 up to day 15. Each bulk clonotype was labeled CD4 or CD8 based on which sequenced repertoire, CD4 or CD8, contained the clonotype at higher abundance. TCRdb cleaned the public reads at Q25 with fastp, built clones with MiXCR and kept in-frame beta chains. Each CDR3 protein appears once, grouped with its most common genes and DNA. TCRdb's processing, not the authors', yielded these V and J calls. The sample table holds 620,000 or so distinct CDR3 sequences, of which roughly an eighth were seen once. The ten top clones hold under 15% of the sample.

In the paper's terms, the treatment or condition label means: live attenuated yellow fever vaccine strain. At every blood-draw timepoint, two biological replicates of bulk PBMCs were collected. PBMCs were isolated from peripheral blood using a standard Ficoll-Paque protocol. RNA was extracted with TriZol from bulk PBMCs, CD4 and CD8 fractions, and dextramer-positive and dextramer-negative fractions. V trim: 0 bases; J trim: 1 base; unmatched bases: 4. CDR1 is given as MNHEY and CDR2 as SVGEGT, both from the germline V gene. The CDR3 runs 16 amino acids, cysteine and phenylalanine included. The CDR3 DNA has 48 bases and is translated from base 1. A note on this clonotype: The antigen it binds to is not known. No much larger clonotype is one base removed from it; base qualities were not supplied.

In this chain, TRBV6-2 or TRBV6-3 is recombined with TRBJ1-1, with TRBD1 identical over 8 junction bases. The sample here was PBMCs, taken on the day of the yellow fever booster vaccination. This clonotype originated in a man in his thirties or forties who received the YFV17D yellow fever vaccine. The DNA sequence reads TGTGCCAGCAGTTACTCCACAGGGGGGACGAACACTGAAGCTTTCTTT. It translates as CASSYSTGGTNTEAFF.